Following are 21 T cell receptor beta chains from one sample sequenced in a study of blood T cell repertoires in COVID-19. Sequencing was performed with immunoSEQ multiplex PCR; in TCRdb, only in-frame clones are kept and a portion is missing. The top ten clones hold less than 6.5% of a sample with about 130,000 clones, roughly 74% of them seen once. Material: peripheral blood. The source is a man aged 55 to 70 with acute or convalescent COVID-19.

J is TRBJ2-4 and V is TRBV13, with 7 bases identical to TRBD1. Germline V lookup: CDR1 PRHDT, CDR2 FYEKMQ (reference sequence). CDR3 length: 16 amino acids. The V segment lost 0 bases and the J segment 1 base; nucleotides outside the gene matches: 3. The CDR3 DNA follows: TGTGCCAGCAGCTTAGGTGAAGGGGGCGCCAAAAACATTCAGTACTTC. Its protein is CASSLGEGGAKNIQYF.

J is TRBJ1-2 and V is TRBV12-5; D gene uncertain. V lost 5 bases and J 7 bases, leaving 20 bases between the germline ends. CDR1 LGHNT and CDR2 FRNRAP come from the germline V gene. CDR3 length: 15 residues. The CDR3 reads CASGPHRVLRGGYTF. The DNA for the CDR3 is TGTGCTAGTGGTCCACACCGGGTTCTCCGGGGTGGCTACACCTTC.

Turning to this clone: This CDR3 fails to terminate in the conserved phenylalanine or tryptophan, so it likely reflects a read error. It is unclear where the CDR3 begins or ends on the DNA, so no DNA is shown, and the CDR3 is as TCRdb lists it. This chain links TRBV14 with TRBJ2-7; no DNA check was done on the table's D call, TRBD2. Germline V gene data show CDR1 as SGHDN and CDR2 as FVKESK. The CDR3 adds up to 11 amino acids, both ends counted. The CDR3 spells CARLPGTRRGL.

In its sample, this clone was seen a few times. In DNA, the CDR3 is TGCAGCGTTGAAGGATTACGGACAGGGATCAACACCGGGGAGCTGTTTTTT. As protein: CSVEGLRTGINTGELFF. V and J are TRBV29-1 and TRBJ2-2; 8 positions match TRBD1. CDR1 SQVTM and CDR2 ANQGSEA come from the germline V gene. With 1 base clipped from V and 2 bases from J, the junction kept 9 bases outside the gene matches. The CDR3 sequence is 17 residues long.

A few counts support this clone. The chain has TRBV24-1 and TRBJ2-2, with 7 bases aligning to TRBD2. Germline CDR1 KGHDR, CDR2 SFDVKD. The CDR3 is 16 amino acids. V lost 1 base to trimming and J lost 5 bases; unmatched junction nucleotides: 6. The CDR3 DNA reads as TGTGCCACCAGTGATTTAGTCGGGAGGAGAACCGGGGAGCTGTTTTTT. It yields the protein CATSDLVGRRTGELFF.

This rearrangement joins TRBV5-5 to TRBJ2-7, with a tentative D call TRBD1 (6 bases). The germline V gene encodes CDR1 SGHKS and CDR2 YYEKEE (reference sequence). The V gene lost 0 bases and the J gene lost 6 bases, with 19 bases spanning the gap. The CDR3 extends over 16 amino acids. The CDR3 loop is CASSLVTAPAQGEQYF. The CDR3 DNA is TGTGCCAGCAGCTTGGTTACGGCCCCTGCACAGGGCGAGCAGTACTTC.

The chain carries TRBV7-9 and TRBJ1-2; D possibly corresponds to TRBD1 (6 bases). Germline values: CDR1 SEHNR, CDR2 FQNEAQ (reference sequence). The V gene lost 6 bases and the J gene lost 6 bases, with 14 bases spanning the gap. This CDR3 contains 13 residues. For the CDR3, the DNA is TGTGCCAGCAGACCAGGGGAGCTAGATGGCTACACCTTC. Translated, it gives CASRPGELDGYTF.

The V gene is TRBV6-5, the J gene TRBJ2-5, with D possibly being TRBD1 (6 bases). The germline V gene encodes CDR1 MNHEY and CDR2 SVGAGI. CDR3 length: 16 residues. Trimming left V 2 bases short and J 4 bases short, with 17 bases between. The CDR3 loop is CASSYQAGVRGETQYF. CDR3 in DNA: TGTGCCAGCAGTTACCAGGCAGGGGTTCGGGGAGAGACCCAGTACTTC.

The J gene is TRBJ1-1, the V gene TRBV30; D gene unclear. This CDR3 has 14 residues. Germline assignment: CDR1 GTSNPN and CDR2 SVGIG (reference sequence). V was clipped by 2 bases and J by 1 base, with 11 bases between them. In DNA, the CDR3 is TGTGCCTGGAGTTTAGCCGGGAGGAACACTGAAGCTTTCTTT. Translated, it gives CAWSLAGRNTEAFF. Variable domain in full (rest from reference TRBV30 and TRBJ1-1): SQTIHQWPATLVQPVGSPLSLECTVEGTSNPNLYWYRQAAGRGLQLLFYSVGIGQISSEVPQNLSASRPQDRQFILSSKKLLLSDSGFYLCAWSLAGRNTEAFFGQGTRLTVV.

V and J are TRBV28 and TRBJ2-2; no reliable D call. Germline CDR1 MDHEN, CDR2 SYDVKM. The CDR3 runs 12 residues. V gave up 6 bases and J gave up 5 bases, with 7 bases separating them. CDR3: CASSLSTGELFF. The DNA for the CDR3 is TGTGCCAGCAGCCTCAGTACCGGGGAGCTGTTTTTT. The full variable domain, in which reference TRBV28 and TRBJ2-2 provide the parts outside the CDR3, is DVKVTQSSRYLVKRTGEKVFLECVQDMDHENMFWYRQDPGLGLRLIYFSYDVKMKEKGDIPEGYSVSREKKERFSLILESASTNQTSMYLCASSLSTGELFFGEGSRLTVL.

Many counts were recorded for this clone. The J gene is TRBJ1-1, the V gene TRBV9; 7 positions match TRBD1. The CDR3 is made up of 16 amino acids. V lost 0 bases, J lost 0 bases, and 5 bases stayed unmatched. Germline V gene sequence: CDR1 SGDLS, CDR2 YYNGEE. CDR3: CASSVGTGLMNTEAFF. The DNA of the CDR3 is TGTGCCAGCAGCGTAGGGACAGGACTTATGAACACTGAAGCTTTCTTT.

The chain carries TRBV19 and TRBJ2-3, with D tentatively TRBD1 (6 bases). This CDR3 has 14 residues. The germline CDR1 and CDR2 sequences are LNHDA and SQIVND (reference sequence). V was shortened by 5 bases and J by 3 bases, with 12 bases between the two germline ends. The CDR3 DNA reads TGTGCCAGTAGTGACACAGGGTGGACAGATACGCAGTATTTT. Its protein product is CASSDTGWTDTQYF.

This chain connects TRBV7-3 to TRBJ2-2; D may be TRBD1 (5 bases). The germline CDR1 and CDR2 sequences are SGHTA and FQGTGA. Trimming shortened V by 6 bases and J by 5 bases, and 7 bases separated the two germline ends. This CDR3 is built from 12 residues. The CDR3 DNA sequence: TGTGCCAGCAGTCCAGGGACCGGGGAGCTGTTTTTT. Its protein product is CASSPGTGELFF. Full variable domain (outside the CDR3, taken from reference TRBV7-3 and TRBJ2-2): GAGVSQTPSNKVTEKGKYVELRCDPISGHTALYWYRQSLGQGPEFLIYFQGTGAADDSGLPNDRFFAVRPEGSVSTLKIQRTERGDSAVYLCASSPGTGELFFGEGSRLTVL.

This clone was picked up a small number of times. The rearrangement uses TRBV6-6 and TRBJ1-2; 8 positions match TRBD1. The CDR3 consists of 15 residues. Trimming cost V 6 bases and J 1 base; bases outside gene matches: 7. CDR1 is MNHNY and CDR2 is SVGAGI in the germline V gene (reference sequence). CDR3 in amino acids: CASSGQGRDNYGYTF. The CDR3 nucleotides are TGTGCCAGCAGCGGACAGGGTAGGGATAACTATGGCTACACCTTC.

This clone showed up just once. As DNA, the CDR3 is TGTGCCAGCAGTTTATCAGGGGTCAGCTCCTATAATTCACCCCTCCACTTT. This codes for CASSLSGVSSYNSPLHF. This chain links TRBV27 with TRBJ1-6; perhaps TRBD1 as D (5 bases). In germline, CDR1 is MNHEY, CDR2 SMNVEV (reference sequence). This CDR3 has 17 amino acids. Trimming removed 0 bases at V and 0 bases at J, with 9 bases between.

This clone has a single count. This chain joins TRBV5-1 and TRBJ2-5; D might be TRBD1 (6 bases). V lost 2 bases, J lost 4 bases, and 15 bases lay in between. The CDR3 has 15 amino acids. Germline CDR1 is SGHRS and CDR2 is YFSETQ. CDR3 DNA: TGCGCCAGCAGCTTACGGACAGCCAACCGAGAGACCCAGTACTTC. Its translation: CASSLRTANRETQYF.

The chain combines TRBV7-8 with TRBJ1-1; a weak D match, TRBD1 (6 bases). The CDR3 has 14 residues. The germline V gene encodes CDR1 SGHVS and CDR2 FQNEAQ. The V end lost 6 bases, the J end lost 4 bases, and 15 bases lay between the germline ends. The CDR3 DNA follows: TGTGCCAGCAGTTTTCAAGGACAGCTCACTGAAGCTTTCTTT. Translation gives CASSFQGQLTEAFF.

The chain carries TRBV6-5 and TRBJ1-4; no clear D gene. The V and J ends lost 6 bases and 11 bases respectively, with 16 bases between them. This CDR3 comprises 13 residues. CDR1 and CDR2 (germline): MNHEY, SVGAGI. CDR3 bases: TGTGCCAGCAGCGTGACTTGGGGAGGGAAACTGTTTTTT. This encodes CASSVTWGGKLFF.

This sequence joins TRBV4-2 and TRBJ2-3; tentatively, D is TRBD2 (7 bases). Trimming removed 0 bases from V and 4 bases from J, with 14 bases in between. CDR3 size: 16 residues. Germline CDR1 and CDR2: LGHNA and YNFKEQ. The CDR3 sequence is CASSQDSRGPSDTQYF. In DNA, the CDR3 is TGTGCCAGCAGCCAAGATTCGCGGGGGCCGTCAGATACGCAGTATTTT.

The chain uses TRBV19 and TRBJ1-1; 8 bases agree with TRBD1. The CDR3 covers 15 residues. Germline V gene data show CDR1 as LNHDA and CDR2 as SQIVND (reference sequence). With V trimmed by 5 bases and J by 8 bases, 13 bases remained unmatched. The CDR3 DNA sequence: TGTGCCAGTAGTCCCGTAGGGACAGGACTTAGGGAAGCTTTCTTT. It specifies CASSPVGTGLREAFF.

V and J are TRBV5-1 and TRBJ2-1; a weak D match, TRBD2 (5 bases). The CDR3 is made up of 15 amino acids. From germline, CDR1 is SGHRS and CDR2 YFSETQ. The germline V and J ends were trimmed by 1 base and 4 bases, with 12 bases remaining between them. CDR3 nucleotides: TGCGCCAGCAGCTTGTGGGGTAGCGTATACAATGAGCAGTTCTTC. It encodes CASSLWGSVYNEQFF.